One and the same sample provided the 26 T cell receptor beta chains below, sequenced in a study of blood T cells in healthy people across ages. Combining a sample-barcoded 5' primer with a J-beta primer mix, a second PCR ran for roughly 7 to 11 cycles. TCRdb re-called the 5' RACE reads with MiXCR, one entry per CDR3 protein. This sample has some 1.7 million distinct CDR3 sequences, with 28% found just once. Sequencing used blood. Source of these receptors: a woman aged 30 to 39 in good health.

This clonotype has at least ten counts. The chain is built from TRBV5-1 and TRBJ1-2; D gene uncertain. Germline CDR1 reads SGHRS; CDR2 reads YFSETQ. The CDR3 has 12 residues. V was shortened by 5 bases and J by 5 bases, with 10 bases between the two germline ends. CDR3 DNA: TGCGCCAGCAGAGCGGGCTCTTATGGCTACACCTTC. Amino acid sequence: CASRAGSYGYTF.

This clonotype was detected a few times. The V and J genes are TRBV6-5 and TRBJ1-2, with 10 bases identical to TRBD1. The length of the CDR3 is 14 residues. V gave up 7 bases and J gave up 2 bases; unmatched junction bases: 4. The germline V gene encodes CDR1 MNHEY and CDR2 SVGAGI. The CDR3 nucleotides read TGTGCCAGCAATAGACAGGGGGCGAACTATGGCTACACCTTC. It yields the protein CASNRQGANYGYTF.

The sample holds many counts of this clonotype. The rearrangement links TRBV7-2 to TRBJ2-4; D might be TRBD1 (6 bases). The germline V and J ends were trimmed by 3 bases and 5 bases, with 14 bases remaining between them. The CDR3 covers 15 residues. Germline loops: CDR1 SGHTA, CDR2 FQGNSA. This CDR3 is CASSLVVRGENIQYF. The CDR3 nucleotides are TGTGCCAGCAGCTTGGTTGTCAGGGGTGAAAACATTCAGTACTTC.

Worth noting for this clonotype: One junction end disagrees with the germline gene, perhaps due to a read error. V gene TRBV12-3 or TRBV12-4 combines with J gene TRBJ1-5; D is perhaps TRBD1 (6 bases). The CDR3 extends over 15 amino acids. The CDR3 coding sequence is TGTACCAGCAGTTTACAGGGAGGGAGCAATCAGCCCCAGCATTTT. Its protein is CTSSLQGGSNQPQHF.

Concerning this clonotype itself: A much larger clone is a single base away; this may be a read error. The chain carries TRBV12-5 and TRBJ2-5; D is perhaps TRBD1 or TRBD2 (5 bases each). The CDR3 has 14 residues. V lost 4 bases, J lost 5 bases, and 14 bases lay in between. Germline V lookup: CDR1 LGHNT, CDR2 FRNRAP. The CDR3 DNA reads as TGTGCTAGTGGTTGGTATGGGGGATGGGAGACCCAGTACTTC. It is translated as CASGWYGGWETQYF.

This clonotype was recorded many times. The V gene is TRBV7-2, the J gene TRBJ2-3, with 12 bases fitting TRBD1. V was pared by 5 bases and J by 3 bases, with 3 bases of the junction left unmatched. The germline CDR1 and CDR2 sequences are SGHTA and FQGNSA. CDR3 length: 15 amino acids. The DNA for the CDR3 is TGTGCCAGCAGCACGGGACAGGGGGCTACAGATACGCAGTATTTT. Protein: CASSTGQGATDTQYF.

A single count supports this clonotype. This chain joins TRBV9 and TRBJ2-7; TRBD1 agrees at 7 bases. Germline loops: CDR1 SGDLS, CDR2 YYNGEE. The CDR3 spans 15 residues. With 0 bases clipped from V and 5 bases from J, the junction kept 8 bases outside the gene matches. CDR3 sequence reads: CASSVEVTGVDEQYF. CDR3 nucleotides: TGTGCCAGCAGCGTAGAGGTCACAGGGGTGGACGAGCAGTACTTC.

This clonotype occurred once. This chain uses TRBV7-8 with TRBJ1-4; D not resolved. With 2 bases removed from V and 16 bases from J, the gap between germline ends came to 14 bases. This CDR3 region has 12 residues. CDR1 and CDR2 (germline): SGHVS, FQNEAQ. The CDR3 coding sequence is TGTGCCAGCAGCTTAAGTGACGGTACGCAGTTTTTT. Protein product: CASSLSDGTQFF.

This clonotype has only a few counts. The chain uses TRBV3-1 and TRBJ1-2, with a possible D match to TRBD1 (5 bases). CDR3 length equals 14 residues. Germline CDR1 and CDR2: LGHDT and YNNKEL (reference sequence). The V gene lost 0 bases and the J gene lost 6 bases, with 11 bases spanning the gap. CDR3 residues: CASSQETVGDGYTF. CDR3 in DNA: TGTGCCAGCAGCCAAGAGACAGTGGGGGATGGCTACACCTTC.

This clonotype was counted only a few times. The chain couples TRBV6-5 to TRBJ2-1, with D maybe TRBD1 (6 bases). Trimming took 6 bases from V and 7 from J, leaving 10 bases between them. The CDR3 totals 12 residues. CDR1 is MNHEY, CDR2 SVGAGI, per germline. CDR3 sequence: CASRKDRNEQFF. CDR3 DNA sequence: TGTGCCAGCAGGAAAGACAGGAATGAGCAGTTCTTC.

As for this clonotype: At one of its ends the junction is not consistent with the germline gene, which may arise from a read error. The chain links TRBV28 to TRBJ2-3; TRBD1 aligns across 10 bases. This CDR3 has 15 amino acids. Germline CDR1 reads MDHEN; CDR2 reads SYDVKM. CDR3 nucleotides: TGTGCCAGCAGTTTGGGGGACAGGGGAAAAGATGCGCAGTATTTT. Translating it yields CASSLGDRGKDAQYF.

The chain couples TRBV20-1 to TRBJ2-3; D is unclear. The V gene's germline CDR1 is DFQATT and CDR2 SNEGSKA (reference sequence). The CDR3 extends over 13 amino acids. Trimming took 3 bases from V and 2 from J, leaving 9 bases between them. CDR3 sequence (DNA): TGCAGTGCTAGGGACGTATCCACAGATACGCAGTATTTT. Translated: CSARDVSTDTQYF.

In this sample, this clonotype turned up many times. The CDR3 region has the DNA TGTGCCAGCAGTTTAGCCGGTCCCGATGAGCAGTTCTTC. It specifies CASSLAGPDEQFF. V gene TRBV12-3 or TRBV12-4 combines with J gene TRBJ2-1; no definite D call. Between the trimmed V and J ends, which lost 0 bases and 8 bases, there was a span of 8 bases. CDR3 length: 13 amino acids.

At least ten counts were recorded for this clonotype. V gene TRBV9 combines with J gene TRBJ2-5; D is ambiguous. This CDR3 spans 13 amino acids. Trimming left V 0 bases short and J 5 bases short, with 8 bases between. Germline V gene sequence: CDR1 SGDLS, CDR2 YYNGEE. The CDR3 DNA reads TGTGCCAGCAGCGTAGGGTCGGAGGAGACCCAGTACTTC. Amino acids: CASSVGSEETQYF.

The J gene is TRBJ2-5, the V gene TRBV20-1; no firm D call. CDR3 length: 13 amino acids. The V gene lost 5 bases and the J gene lost 0 bases, with 10 bases spanning the gap. Germline V gene lookup returns CDR1 DFQATT and CDR2 SNEGSKA (reference sequence). This CDR3 reads CSAQTEYQETQYF. In nucleotides, the CDR3 is TGCAGTGCTCAGACCGAGTACCAAGAGACCCAGTACTTC.

This clonotype was observed a few times. The V call is TRBV7-6, the J call TRBJ2-1; the match to TRBD2 covers 9 bases. The junction had 10 bases not matched to a gene; V was cut back by 9 bases and J by 7 bases. Looked up from germline, CDR1 is SGHVS and CDR2 is FNYEAQ. The CDR3 has 14 residues. CDR3 nucleotide sequence: TGTGCCAGTGCGGGTCGGCGGGGGGGTAATGAGCAGTTCTTC. Translation gives CASAGRRGGNEQFF.

The chain couples TRBV24-1 to TRBJ2-1; D is unresolved. The V end was cut by 2 bases, the J end by 9 bases, with 7 bases between. Germline V CDR1 and CDR2: KGHDR, SFDVKD. The CDR3 is made up of 12 amino acids. This CDR3 reads CATSDSQPEQFF. Written as DNA, the CDR3 is TGTGCCACCAGTGATTCCCAGCCTGAGCAGTTCTTC.

V is TRBV28 and J is TRBJ2-7; D not certain. Germline V gives CDR1 MDHEN, CDR2 SYDVKM. Trimming left V 1 base short and J 3 bases short, with 4 bases between. This CDR3 is built from 12 residues. This CDR3 reads CASSLYVYEQYF. CDR3 coding DNA: TGTGCCAGCAGTTTATATGTCTACGAGCAGTACTTC.

This clonotype was detected ten times or more. The chain combines TRBV10-3 with TRBJ2-4; tentative D call: TRBD1 (6 bases). The CDR3 sequence is 16 residues long. CDR1 is ENHRY and CDR2 is SYGVKD in the germline V gene. Trimming took 3 bases from V and 2 from J, leaving 14 bases between them. CDR3 nucleotides: TGTGCCATCAGTGAAGCCAGCAGGGGAACCAAAAACATTCAGTACTTC. Encoded protein: CAISEASRGTKNIQYF.

Comments on this clonotype: Its ends do not fully match the called genes, so a read error is possible. The rearrangement uses TRBV6-5 and TRBJ2-1; D gene unclear. This CDR3 contains 16 residues. CDR1 is MNHEY, CDR2 SVGAGI, per germline. This CDR3 is CASSRLAASSYNERFF. CDR3 sequence (DNA): TGTGCCAGCAGTAGGTTAGCCGCCAGCTCCTACAATGAGCGGTTCTTC.

This clonotype was picked up a small number of times. The V call is TRBV2, the J call TRBJ2-5, with D tentatively TRBD2 (6 bases). V was clipped by 8 bases and J by 3 bases, with 19 bases between them. Germline V gene data show CDR1 as SNHLY and CDR2 as FYNNEI. The CDR3 has 15 amino acids. In nucleotides, the CDR3 is TGTGCCAGCCAATCCGGGACTGCAGGAGAAGAGACCCAGTACTTC. Amino acid sequence: CASQSGTAGEETQYF.

The chain uses TRBV10-3 and TRBJ2-7; possibly TRBD1 or TRBD2 for D (6 bases each). Germline lookup yields CDR1 ENHRY and CDR2 SYGVKD. Trimming took 3 bases from V and 2 from J, leaving 20 bases between them. The CDR3 is 17 amino acids. CDR3 DNA: TGTGCCATCAGTGATGGAGGGGGGCGCGGAAAAACCTACGAGCAGTACTTC. Its translation: CAISDGGGRGKTYEQYF.

The J gene is TRBJ1-1, the V gene TRBV2; TRBD1 matches at 7 bases. This CDR3 contains 14 residues. Germline CDR1 and CDR2: SNHLY and FYNNEI. V lost 3 bases and J lost 8; bases outside the gene matches: 9. CDR3 amino acids: CASSEARGRTEAFF. The CDR3 DNA is TGTGCCAGCAGTGAGGCCAGGGGGAGGACCGAAGCTTTCTTT.

This chain links TRBV6-4 with TRBJ1-1, with no clear D. CDR1 MRHNA and CDR2 SNTAGT come from the germline V gene. The CDR3 is 13 amino acids. V shed 2 bases and J shed 8 bases, with 12 bases lying between them. CDR3 residues: CASSDTLTSEAFF. CDR3 nucleotide sequence: TGTGCCAGCAGTGACACACTAACAAGCGAAGCTTTCTTT.

The chain carries TRBV7-2 and TRBJ2-7, with 10 bases that match TRBD2. CDR3 length: 15 amino acids. Trimming at V came to 3 bases and at J to 6 bases, leaving 8 bases not matched to a gene. Germline V gives CDR1 SGHTA, CDR2 FQGNSA. CDR3: CASSFRAGGPSEQYF. CDR3 in DNA: TGTGCCAGCAGCTTTAGAGCGGGGGGGCCGAGCGAGCAGTACTTC.

This clonotype was seen a few times. Given a much more abundant clone one base away, this may be a read error. The chain combines TRBV10-1 with TRBJ1-2; the D gene is possibly TRBD1 (6 bases). The germline V gene has CDR1 WNHNN and CDR2 SYGVQD (reference sequence). The CDR3 length is 12 residues. The CDR3 region has the DNA TGCTCCAGCCAGGGGCCGGGCGCGGGCTACACCTTC. It specifies CSSQGPGAGYTF.